The 2 T cell receptor beta chains given below trace back to one sample, sequenced in a study of T cell responses to AZD1222 COVID-19 vaccine. Using immunoSEQ multiplex PCR, the repertoire was profiled, and TCRdb retains in-frame clones only, with some absent. Of some 140,000 clones in the sample, 80% to 95% were seen once. This specimen was peripheral blood, taken on day 0 of AZD1222 vaccination. The receptors were sampled from an adult in good health.

The chain is built from TRBV28 and TRBJ1-5; 9 bases are a match to TRBD1. With 2 bases clipped from V and 4 bases from J, the junction kept 3 bases outside the gene matches. The CDR3 length is 15 residues. Looked up from germline, CDR1 is MDHEN and CDR2 is SYDVKM. CDR3 residues: CASSLPGQGNQPQHF. DNA for the CDR3: TGTGCCAGCAGTTTACCAGGACAGGGGAATCAGCCCCAGCATTTT.

The rearrangement links TRBV4-3 to TRBJ2-3; D is unresolved. V lost 0 bases, J lost 0 bases, and 4 bases lay in between. This CDR3 region has 14 residues. Looked up from germline, CDR1 is LGHNA and CDR2 is YSLEER. Written as DNA, the CDR3 is TGCGCCAGCAGCCAAGAAGGGAGCACAGATACGCAGTATTTT. Translating it yields CASSQEGSTDTQYF.